The T cell receptor (beta chain) described here comes from a study of blood T cell repertoires in COVID-19. Across the study: The analysed material was cDNA or gDNA that came from T cells, B-cell-depleted T cells, or PBMCs.

Losses at the gene ends were 1 base for V and 8 bases for J; bases not matched to a gene: 3. Per germline, CDR1 MGHDK and CDR2 SYGVNS. CDR3 length: 15 amino acids. Original handling: Reference gene primer amplification gave estimated nucleated cell counts. The protocol was immunoSEQ multiplex PCR, while the TCRdb copy is restricted to in-frame clones and leaves out a portion. The DNA gave D and trimming, while V, J and clone size come from that table. This sample has around 80,000 clones, with nearly 85% found just once. The rearrangement uses TRBV25-1 and TRBJ1-6; 9 bases line up with TRBD1. The material sequenced was peripheral blood. This clonotype was obtained from a woman of 80 years or more with acute or convalescent COVID-19. CDR3 nucleotide sequence: TGTGCCAGCAGTGAATTGGGACAGGGCGATTCACCCCTCCACTTT. As protein: CASSELGQGDSPLHF.